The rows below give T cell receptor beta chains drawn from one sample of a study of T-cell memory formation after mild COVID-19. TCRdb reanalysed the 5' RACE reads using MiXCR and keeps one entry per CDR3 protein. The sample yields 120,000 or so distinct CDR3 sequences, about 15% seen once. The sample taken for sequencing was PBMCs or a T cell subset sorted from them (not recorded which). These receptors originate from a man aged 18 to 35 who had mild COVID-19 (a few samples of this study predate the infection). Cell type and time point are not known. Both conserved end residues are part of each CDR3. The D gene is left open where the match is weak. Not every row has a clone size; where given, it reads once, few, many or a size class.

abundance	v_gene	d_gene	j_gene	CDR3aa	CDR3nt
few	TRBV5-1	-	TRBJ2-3	CASSYQGGAYTDTQYF	TGCGCCAGCAGCTACCAGGGCGGGGCCTACACAGATACGCAGTATTTT
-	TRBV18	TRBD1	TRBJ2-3	CASSPSGPGGPDTQYF	TGTGCCAGCTCACCCAGCGGTCCAGGGGGCCCAGATACGCAGTATTTT
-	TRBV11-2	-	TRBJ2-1	CASSLGRQTAYNEQFF	TGTGCCAGCAGCTTAGGGCGACAGACTGCCTACAATGAGCAGTTCTTC
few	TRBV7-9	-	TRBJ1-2	CASSFSVGYTF	TGTGCCAGCAGCTTCAGTGTCGGCTACACCTTC
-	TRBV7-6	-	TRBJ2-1	CASSLAEGLNEQFF	TGTGCCAGCAGCTTGGCCGAGGGCCTCAATGAGCAGTTCTTC
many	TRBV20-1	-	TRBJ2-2	CSATTPNTAGELFF	TGCAGTGCTACCACACCAAATACGGCCGGGGAGCTGTTTTTT
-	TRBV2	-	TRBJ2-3	CASRWERTDTQYF	TGTGCCAGCCGCTGGGAACGCACAGATACGCAGTATTTT
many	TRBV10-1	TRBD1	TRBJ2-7	CASSGAGGEQYF	TGCGCCAGCAGTGGTGCAGGGGGCGAGCAGTACTTC
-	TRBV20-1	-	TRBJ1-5	CSAREGYQPQHF	TGCAGTGCTAGAGAAGGGTATCAGCCCCAGCATTTT
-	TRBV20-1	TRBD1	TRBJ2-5	CSAGDRGLGETQYF	TGCAGTGCAGGCGACAGGGGGCTGGGGGAGACCCAGTACTTC
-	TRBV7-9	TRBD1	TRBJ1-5	CASSRTGNQPQHF	TGTGCCAGCAGCCGGACAGGGAATCAGCCCCAGCATTTT
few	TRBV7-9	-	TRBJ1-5	CASSWAASNQPQHF	TGTGCCAGCAGCTGGGCGGCTAGCAATCAGCCCCAGCATTTT